The rows below give T cell receptor beta chains drawn from one sample of a study of blood T cell repertoires in COVID-19. Using immunoSEQ multiplex PCR, the repertoire was profiled, and TCRdb retains in-frame clones only, with some absent. Here the sample spans 60,000 to 85,000 clones, approximately 86% being singletons. The sample consisted of peripheral blood. Receptors originate from a human donor in a cohort sampled during active COVID-19. CDR3s include the opening cysteine and the closing phenylalanine or tryptophan. The order of the fields is J gene, V gene, clone size, D gene, CDR3 protein, CDR3 DNA. The D gene is left open where the match is weak. Size values are once, few and many counts, or a class for expanded clones, and some rows have none.

>TRBJ1-1|TRBV5-4|.|.
CASRGETENTEAFF
TGTGCCAGCAGGGGTGAGACTGAGAACACTGAAGCTTTCTTT
>TRBJ1-3|TRBV19|.|TRBD1
CASSSGTGWSGNTIYF
TGTGCCAGTAGCTCGGGGACAGGGTGGTCTGGAAACACCATATATTTT
>TRBJ2-5|TRBV7-3|.|TRBD2
CASSPGGGQETQYF
TGTGCCAGCAGTCCTGGCGGGGGGCAAGAGACCCAGTACTTC
>TRBJ2-2|TRBV2|.|.
CASSAPLLTGELFF
TGTGCCAGCAGTGCCCCCCTCTTGACCGGGGAGCTGTTTTTT
>TRBJ1-3|TRBV7-8|.|TRBD1
CASSFTSQGAPGNTIYF
TGTGCCAGCAGCTTTACCTCACAGGGGGCCCCTGGAAACACCATATATTTT
>TRBJ1-1|TRBV5-1|.|TRBD1
CASSWNRGSGALTMNTEAFF
TGCGCCAGCAGCTGGAACAGGGGGAGTGGTGCTCTGACTATGAACACTGAAGCTTTCTTT
>TRBJ2-3|TRBV30|.|.
CAWSLPPDTQYF
TGTGCCTGGAGTCTACCTCCAGATACGCAGTATTTT
>TRBJ1-6|TRBV7-3|.|.
CASSSSYNSPLHF
TGTGCCAGCAGCTCCAGTTATAATTCACCCCTCCACTTT
>TRBJ2-3|TRBV4-1|.|TRBD2
CASSRAVAGADTQYF
TGCGCCAGCAGCCGAGCGGTAGCGGGGGCAGATACGCAGTATTTT
>TRBJ2-5|TRBV12-3/TRBV12-4|.|TRBD1
CASILTGAETQYF
TGTGCCAGCATCCTGACAGGGGCGGAGACCCAGTACTTC
>TRBJ1-3|TRBV6-6|.|.
CASSYAAPSGNTIYF
TGTGCCAGCAGTTACGCGGCACCCTCTGGAAACACCATATATTTT
>TRBJ2-7|TRBV5-1|.|.
CASSLLGQGSYEQYF
TGCGCCAGCAGCTTGTTAGGGCAGGGTTCCTACGAGCAGTACTTC
>TRBJ2-7|TRBV4-1|.|.
CASSQEGGAGKVYEQYF
TGCGCCAGCAGCCAAGAAGGTGGCGCGGGGAAAGTCTACGAGCAGTACTTC
>TRBJ1-5|TRBV19|.|.
CASSIVGGNQPQHF
TGTGCCAGTAGTATCGTCGGTGGCAATCAGCCCCAGCATTTT
>TRBJ2-4|TRBV7-6|.|TRBD1
CASSPGTGKNIQYF
TGTGCCAGCAGCCCGGGGACAGGAAAAAACATTCAGTACTTC
>TRBJ2-7|TRBV11-2|.|.
CASAVWGSISYEQYF
TGTGCCAGCGCCGTTTGGGGCAGCATCTCCTACGAGCAGTACTTC
>TRBJ2-5|TRBV5-1|.|TRBD2
CASSLESSGETQYF
TGCGCCAGCAGCTTGGAGTCTAGCGGAGAGACCCAGTACTTC
>TRBJ1-4|TRBV10-3|.|.
CATTHTGYLNEKLFF
TGTGCCACCACCCACACAGGATACCTTAATGAAAAACTGTTTTTT
>TRBJ2-1|TRBV29-1|.|TRBD2
CSKGLAESNEQFF
TGCAGCAAGGGACTAGCGGAAAGCAATGAGCAGTTCTTC
>TRBJ2-3|TRBV11-2|.|TRBD2
CASSYRGSGSADTQYF
TGTGCCAGCAGTTACCGTGGGAGCGGGAGTGCAGATACGCAGTATTTT
>TRBJ2-3|TRBV5-1|.|TRBD1
CASSLTGQGGDTQYF
TGCGCCAGCAGCTTAACGGGACAGGGAGGAGATACGCAGTATTTT
>TRBJ2-5|TRBV5-1|.|.
CASSSQGPQETQYF
TGCGCCAGCAGCTCCCAGGGGCCACAAGAGACCCAGTACTTC
>TRBJ2-5|TRBV6-2/TRBV6-3|.|TRBD2
CASSRLASGETQYF
TGTGCCAGCAGTCGCCTCGCTAGCGGGGAGACCCAGTACTTC
>TRBJ2-5|TRBV7-2|once|TRBD1
CASSSTRQGETQYF
TGTGCCAGCAGCTCAACCCGACAGGGAGAGACCCAGTACTTC
>TRBJ1-5|TRBV18|few|TRBD1
CASSPTHAGQVNQPQHF
TGTGCCAGCTCACCAACCCATGCGGGACAGGTTAATCAGCCCCAGCATTTT
>TRBJ2-7|TRBV29-1|.|TRBD2
CSVAGSGGFSYEQYF
TGCAGCGTCGCGGGGAGCGGGGGGTTCTCCTACGAGCAGTACTTC